Below, 18 T cell receptor gamma chains from the same sample are listed, as sequenced in a study of gamma delta lymphoproliferative disorders and STAT genes. TCRdb re-identified clones in the multiplex PCR reads via CATT. The sample has 1,000 to 1,500 gamma-chain clones; less than 9.5% are singletons. The receptor sequences were amplified from genomic DNA of peripheral blood mononuclear cells. Sequenced sample: blood. These receptors were collected from a human donor with gamma-delta T-cell large granular lymphocyte leukemia.

This clone was counted ten times or more. V and J are TRGV2 and TRGJ1 or TRGJ2. TCRdb offers no J gene call, so here the DNA was matched to germline to obtain one. The V segment lost 0 bases and the J segment 9 bases; nucleotides outside the gene matches: 5. The CDR3 consists of 12 residues. Per germline, CDR1 EGSNGY and CDR2 YDSYNSKV. CDR3 protein: CATWDGPGKKLF. The CDR3 coding sequence is TGTGCCACCTGGGACGGGCCCGGTAAGAAACTCTTT.

By sample fraction, this clone is medium-sized (0.01 to 0.1%). This chain links TRGV3 with TRGJ1 or TRGJ2. In the absence of a J gene in TCRdb, the DNA was matched to germline to assign it here. Germline CDR1 and CDR2: VTNTFY and YDVSTARD (reference sequence). The junction had 10 bases not matched to a gene; V was cut back by 3 bases and J by 2 bases. This CDR3 has 15 residues. This CDR3 is CATWDPRAYYYKKLF. CDR3 coding DNA: TGTGCCACCTGGGACCCCCGGGCCTATTATTATAAGAAACTCTTT.

There are many counts of this clone. This chain joins TRGV9 and TRGJ1 or TRGJ2. The J gene, not given by TCRdb, was assigned here from a germline match of the nucleotide sequence. This CDR3 contains 13 residues. Germline CDR1 and CDR2: GITISATS and ISYDGTV (reference sequence). Trimming at V came to 3 bases and at J to 10 bases, leaving 12 bases not matched to a gene. For the CDR3, the DNA is TGTGCCTTGTGGGAGCTACTCCACACGAAGAAACTCTTT. As protein: CALWELLHTKKLF.

By its share, this clone is medium-sized. J is TRGJ1 or TRGJ2 and V is TRGV2. No J segment appears in TCRdb, so it was assigned here by matching the sequence to germline. V shed 0 bases and J 3 bases; nucleotides not matched to a gene: 5. The germline CDR1 and CDR2 sequences are EGSNGY and YDSYNSKV. This CDR3 is built from 14 residues. As DNA, the CDR3 is TGTGCCACCTGGGACGGGCATGGTTATTATAAGAAACTCTTT. As protein: CATWDGHGYYKKLF.

With respect to this clone: The limits of the CDR3 on the DNA are not certain, so only TCRdb's listed CDR3 is given. The CDR3 loop is CTTVPAGLGTGPACHPLDIYIYSSDWIKTF. A V gene of TRGV11 was called, but no J gene was assigned. TRGV11 counts as an open reading frame of uncertain function. The CDR3 is made up of 30 amino acids, end residues included.

The sample holds many counts of this clone. V and J are TRGV8 and TRGJ1 or TRGJ2. The J gene, not given by TCRdb, was assigned here from a germline match of the nucleotide sequence. The CDR3 is made up of 17 amino acids. V shed 0 bases and J 7 bases; nucleotides not matched to a gene: 18. The V gene's germline CDR1 is VENAVY and CDR2 YDSYNSRV. The CDR3 here is CATWDRPMGWERYKKLF. The CDR3, as DNA: TGTGCCACCTGGGATAGGCCTATGGGGTGGGAGCGGTATAAGAAACTCTTT.

This clone has a count of ten or more. The DNA is omitted, as the CDR3 cannot be located on it reliably, and the CDR3 follows TCRdb's listing. Here the V gene is TRGV11, but the J gene went uncalled. TRGV11 is reported as an ORF; its role is uncertain. The CDR3 length is 12 residues, termini included. CDR3 amino acids: CTTVPRHVEKLF.

The chain couples TRGV10 to TRGJ1 or TRGJ2. The J gene, absent from TCRdb, was called here by matching the DNA to germline. TRGV10 is flagged as an ORF with uncertain function. CDR3 length: 11 amino acids. V shed 11 bases and J 7 bases; nucleotides not matched to a gene: 9. The CDR3 sequence is CAAEELYKKLF. CDR3 coding DNA: TGTGCTGCGGAGGAATTATATAAGAAACTCTTT.

This clone has a handful of counts. V and J are TRGV11 and TRGJP1. TCRdb records no J gene; here it was assigned by comparing the DNA to germline. TRGV11 is marked as an open reading frame, function uncertain. J gave up 3 bases and V 4 bases, and 2 bases lay outside the gene matches. This CDR3 contains 14 residues. The CDR3 bases are TGTGCCTGCTGGATTAGCCCCACTGGTTGGTTCAAGATATTT. Translation: CACWISPTGWFKIF.

The CDR3 region has the DNA TGTGCCTTGTGGGAGGTGCACGGGGAGTTGGGCAAAAAAATCAAGGTATTT. Amino acids: CALWEVHGELGKKIKVF. The chain employs TRGV9 and TRGJP. TCRdb supplies no J gene; here it was assigned by aligning the nucleotide sequence to germline. CDR1 is GITISATS and CDR2 is ISYDGTV in the germline V gene (reference sequence). Trimming took 0 bases from V and 7 from J; bases not matched to a gene: 6. The CDR3 is 17 residues long.

By sample fraction, this clone is medium-sized. This rearrangement joins TRGV8 to TRGJ1 or TRGJ2. The J gene, left out of TCRdb, was set here by checking the DNA against germline. Looked up from germline, CDR1 is VENAVY and CDR2 is YDSYNSRV. V lost 2 bases and J lost 0; bases outside the gene matches: 7. The CDR3 loop spans 15 amino acids. CDR3 in amino acids: CATWDNTLNYYKKLF. CDR3 bases: TGTGCCACCTGGGATAATACCCTGAATTATTATAAGAAACTCTTT.

This clone was seen at least ten times. TCRdb's protein, taken from a much larger clone, differs from this DNA's translation at residue 3, likely owing to a read error; the protein displayed comes from the DNA. The rearrangement links TRGV8 to TRGJP2. TCRdb records no J gene; here it was assigned by comparing the DNA to germline. CDR1 is VENAVY, CDR2 YDSYNSRV, per germline. There are 13 residues in the CDR3. CDR3 nucleotides: TGTGCCGCCTGGGATAGTAGTGATTGGATCAAGACGTTT. It is translated as CAAWDSSDWIKTF.

Within the sample, this clone is medium-sized. The rearrangement joins TRGV10 to TRGJ1 or TRGJ2. Because TCRdb records no J gene, it was assigned here through a match of the DNA to germline. TRGV10 is assigned to the ORF class and has an uncertain function. This CDR3 comprises 15 residues. The J segment lost 0 bases and the V segment lost 8 bases, leaving 11 bases of the junction unmatched. CDR3 loop: CAAWEKGVNYYKKLF. The CDR3 DNA reads TGTGCTGCGTGGGAAAAGGGGGTGAATTATTATAAGAAACTCTTT.

In this sample, this clone is medium-sized (0.01 to 0.1%). No call exists for the J gene, whereas the V gene is TRGV9. This CDR3 region has 10 residues. Germline loops: CDR1 GITISATS, CDR2 ISYDGTV (reference sequence). The CDR3 DNA is TGTGCCTTGTGGGAGGCTCCAAAACTCTTT. As protein: CALWEAPKLF.

In its sample, this clone ranks as medium-sized. The V call is TRGV5, the J call TRGJ1 or TRGJ2. The J gene was missing in TCRdb and was found by matching the end of the DNA to germline. With V trimmed by 0 bases and J by 3 bases, 2 bases remained unmatched. The CDR3 consists of 13 residues. CDR1 is VINAFY and CDR2 is YDVSNSKD in the germline V gene. The CDR3, as DNA: TGTGCCACCTGGGACAGGCCTTATTATAAGAAACTCTTT. Its protein product is CATWDRPYYKKLF.

By frequency in the sample, this clone is medium-sized (0.01 to 0.1%). Other DNA sequences in this sample translate to the same CDR3. This CDR3 reads CAAWDLNYYKKLF. Written as DNA, the CDR3 is TGTGCTGCGTGGGATCTGAATTATTATAAGAAACTCTTT. The rearrangement links TRGV10 to TRGJ1 or TRGJ2. Matching the DNA to germline supplied the J gene, which TCRdb does not give. TRGV10 is an ORF, and what it does is uncertain. V dropped 8 bases and J dropped 0; count of bases not matched to a gene: 5. CDR3 length: 13 residues.

This clone appeared many times. The rearrangement uses TRGV9 and TRGJP1. The J gene comes from matching the DNA to germline here; TCRdb lacks it. Germline-derived CDR1 and CDR2 are GITISATS and ISYDGTV (reference sequence). This CDR3 is 15 amino acids long. The trim removed 0 bases at V and 4 bases at J, leaving 5 bases unmatched. DNA for the CDR3: TGTGCCTTGTGGGAGGTGGTAGGCACTGGTTGGTTCAAGATATTT. This codes for CALWEVVGTGWFKIF.

This clone is labeled as medium-sized. The rearrangement links TRGV4 to TRGJ1 or TRGJ2. The J gene, not given by TCRdb, was assigned here from a germline match of the nucleotide sequence. With 0 bases clipped from V and 12 bases from J, the junction kept 8 bases outside the gene matches. Germline CDR1 and CDR2: EGSTGY and YDSYTSSV. This CDR3 comprises 12 residues. The CDR3: CATWDGPSGKLF. CDR3 nucleotides: TGTGCCACCTGGGATGGGCCCTCGGGGAAACTCTTT.